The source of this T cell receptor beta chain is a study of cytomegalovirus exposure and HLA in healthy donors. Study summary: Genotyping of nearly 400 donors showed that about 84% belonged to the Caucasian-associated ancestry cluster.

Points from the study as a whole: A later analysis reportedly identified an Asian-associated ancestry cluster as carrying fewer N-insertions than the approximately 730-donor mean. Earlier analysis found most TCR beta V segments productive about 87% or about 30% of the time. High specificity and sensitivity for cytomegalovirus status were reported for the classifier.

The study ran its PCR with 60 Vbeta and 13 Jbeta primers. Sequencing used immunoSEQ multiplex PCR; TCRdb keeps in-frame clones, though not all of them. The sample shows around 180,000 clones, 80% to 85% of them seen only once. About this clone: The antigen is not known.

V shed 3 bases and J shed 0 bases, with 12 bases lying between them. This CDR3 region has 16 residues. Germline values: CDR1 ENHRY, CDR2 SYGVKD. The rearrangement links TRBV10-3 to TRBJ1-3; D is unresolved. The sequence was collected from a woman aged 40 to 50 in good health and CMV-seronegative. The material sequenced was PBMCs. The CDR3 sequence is CAISDDGRISGNTIYF. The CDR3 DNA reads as TGTGCCATCAGTGACGATGGCCGTATCTCTGGAAACACCATATATTTT.